This entry is about one T cell receptor beta chain. Its antigen is currently unknown. For a few donor pairs, CD4+ naive/memory and CD8+ naive/effector-memory/TEMRA unstimulated subsets were also sequenced. The data belong to a study of siplizumab effects on memory and regulatory T cells. Study-wide results and caveats: Naive T cells were seen as more diverse than memory cells and as major alloresponse contributors. Just a small share of alloreactive clones was traced back to unstimulated subsets.

Generated by immunoSEQ multiplex PCR, the TCRdb table keeps only in-frame clones and is missing some. The sample consists of tens of thousands of clones, around 96% of them appearing once. In germline, CDR1 is MNHNY, CDR2 SVGAGI (reference sequence). This CDR3 contains 13 residues. V lost 0 bases to trimming and J lost 6 bases, with 6 bases between them. The genes are TRBV6-6 and TRBJ1-5; D is ambiguous. Sequenced sample: naive CD8+ T cells sorted from blood. This TCR came from a human donor in good health. The DNA of the CDR3 is TGTGCCAGCAGTTACTCGATACTTCAGCCCCAGCATTTT. This encodes CASSYSILQPQHF.